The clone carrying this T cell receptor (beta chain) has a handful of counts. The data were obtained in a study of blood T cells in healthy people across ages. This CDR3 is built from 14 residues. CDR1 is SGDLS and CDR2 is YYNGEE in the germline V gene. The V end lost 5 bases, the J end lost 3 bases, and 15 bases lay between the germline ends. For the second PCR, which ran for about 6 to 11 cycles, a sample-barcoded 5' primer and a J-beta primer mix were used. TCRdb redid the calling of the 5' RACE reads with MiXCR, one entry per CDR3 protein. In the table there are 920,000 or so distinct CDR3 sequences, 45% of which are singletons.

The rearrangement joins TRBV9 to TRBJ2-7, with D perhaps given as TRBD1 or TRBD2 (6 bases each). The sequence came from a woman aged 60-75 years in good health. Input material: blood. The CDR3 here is CASSTGAGRYEQYF. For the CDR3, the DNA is TGTGCCAGCAGTACGGGGGCGGGACGCTACGAGCAGTACTTC.